This entry lists 24 T cell receptor beta chains sequenced from one sample in a study of cytomegalovirus exposure and HLA in healthy donors. PCR involved 60 Vbeta and 13 Jbeta primers. Some clones are missing from TCRdb's copy, which holds only in-frame ones; the method was immunoSEQ multiplex PCR. The sample holds some 200,000 clones, 76% seen once. The sample consisted of PBMCs. Every receptor here comes from a man aged 18 to 29 in good health and CMV-seronegative.

V and J are TRBV5-1 and TRBJ2-7; 10 nucleotides align to TRBD1. After removal of 3 bases from V and 5 bases from J, the junction contained 5 bases not matched to a gene. The CDR3 consists of 14 residues. Germline V lookup: CDR1 SGHRS, CDR2 YFSETQ. DNA of the CDR3: TGCGCCAGCAGCTCCCGGACAGGGGGAGACGAGCAGTACTTC. Protein: CASSSRTGGDEQYF.

The rearrangement links TRBV2 to TRBJ1-2; 9 bases are a match to TRBD1. Trimming at V came to 4 bases and at J to 7 bases, leaving 13 bases not matched to a gene. Germline lookup yields CDR1 SNHLY and CDR2 FYNNEI. This CDR3 has 16 amino acids. The CDR3 reads CASSGFLSGTGTGYTF. Written as DNA, the CDR3 is TGTGCCAGCAGTGGCTTTTTATCCGGGACAGGGACTGGCTACACCTTC. The full variable domain, with the rest looked up from reference TRBV2 and TRBJ1-2, is EPEVTQTPSHQVTQMGQEVILRCVPISNHLYFYWYRQILGQKVEFLVSFYNNEISEKSEIFDDQFSVERPDGSNFTLKIRSTKLEDSAMYFCASSGFLSGTGTGYTFGSGTRLTVV.

Only a few counts were recorded for this clone. The gene calls are TRBV30 and TRBJ1-3; D unclear. Deletions cut 4 bases from V and 4 bases from J, with 8 bases between. The CDR3 extends over 12 amino acids. Germline V gives CDR1 GTSNPN, CDR2 SVGIG (reference sequence). CDR3 in amino acids: CAWKRMGNTIYF. CDR3 coding DNA: TGTGCCTGGAAGCGCATGGGAAACACCATATATTTT.

V and J are TRBV7-3 and TRBJ1-6; D is ambiguous. Trimming shortened V by 1 base and J by 3 bases, and 7 bases separated the two germline ends. The germline CDR1 and CDR2 sequences are SGHTA and FQGTGA. The CDR3 contains 15 residues. CDR3: CASSLSPGYNSPLHF. CDR3 DNA sequence: TGTGCCAGCAGCTTAAGTCCAGGCTATAATTCACCCCTCCACTTT.

This clone has just a few counts. The chain couples TRBV6-5 to TRBJ1-5; no firm D call. Germline CDR1 and CDR2: MNHEY and SVGAGI. Trimming took 6 bases from V and 0 from J, leaving 9 bases between them. The CDR3 spans 14 residues. The CDR3 DNA sequence: TGTGCCAGCAGCCAGACAAGTAGCAATCAGCCCCAGCATTTT. It encodes CASSQTSSNQPQHF.

The chain recombines TRBV7-2 with TRBJ1-3, with 7 positions matching TRBD1. Germline CDR1 reads SGHTA; CDR2 reads FQGNSA. The CDR3 contains 14 residues. J was trimmed by 2 bases and V by 2 bases; bases with no gene match: 0. CDR3 DNA: TGTGCCAGCAGCTTACAGGGGGCTGGAAACACCATATATTTT. Protein product: CASSLQGAGNTIYF.

The rearrangement joins TRBV18 to TRBJ1-1; tentatively, D is TRBD1 (6 bases). CDR3 length: 13 amino acids. Germline CDR1 is KGHSH and CDR2 is LQKENI. V lost 2 bases, J lost 9 bases, and 13 bases lay in between. CDR3 residues: CASSPFKRDKAFF. For the CDR3, the DNA is TGTGCCAGCTCACCATTTAAAAGGGACAAAGCTTTCTTT.

The chain uses TRBV5-1 and TRBJ1-5, with TRBD1 identical over 9 bases. Losses at the gene ends were 4 bases for V and 3 bases for J; bases not matched to a gene: 8. This CDR3 is 16 amino acids long. Germline V gene data show CDR1 as SGHRS and CDR2 as YFSETQ. The CDR3 nucleotides are TGCGCCAGCAGCCCGGACGGGACAGGGAACAATCAGCCCCAGCATTTT. Amino acid sequence: CASSPDGTGNNQPQHF.

To note about this clone: Other DNA sequences in this specimen translate into the identical CDR3. The V and J genes are TRBV12-5 and TRBJ1-1, with no clear D. CDR3 length equals 13 residues. The V and J ends lost 7 bases and 0 bases respectively, with 9 bases between them. Germline loops: CDR1 LGHNT, CDR2 FRNRAP. This CDR3 is CASASPLNTEAFF. The CDR3 DNA follows: TGTGCTAGTGCGAGCCCTTTGAACACTGAAGCTTTCTTT.

This sequence joins TRBV7-9 and TRBJ2-2; the D gene is possibly TRBD1 (5 bases). There are 15 residues in the CDR3. CDR1 and CDR2 (germline): SEHNR, FQNEAQ (reference sequence). Trimming removed 7 bases from V and 6 bases from J, with 18 bases in between. The CDR3 bases are TGTGCCAGCACCCCCCAGGGAAGAAGTGCCGGGGAGCTGTTTTTT. Its protein is CASTPQGRSAGELFF. Full variable domain (outside the CDR3, taken from reference TRBV7-9 and TRBJ2-2): DTGVSQNPRHKITKRGQNVTFRCDPISEHNRLYWYRQTLGQGPEFLTYFQNEAQLEKSRLLSDRFSAERPKGSFSTLEIQRTEQGDSAMYLCASTPQGRSAGELFFGEGSRLTVL.

The chain joins TRBV10-3 to TRBJ2-3, with 9 bases matching TRBD2. The CDR3 runs to 15 residues. From germline, CDR1 is ENHRY and CDR2 SYGVKD. V trimming: 2 bases; J trimming: 4 bases; junction bases outside the gene matches: 4. The DNA of the CDR3 is TGTGCCATCAGTGAGGATAGCGGGAGTCCAGATACGCAGTATTTT. Translated: CAISEDSGSPDTQYF.

The rearrangement uses TRBV5-5 and TRBJ1-5; 9 bases are a match to TRBD1. CDR1 is SGHKS, CDR2 YYEKEE, per germline (reference sequence). Germline trimming cut 4 bases from V and 0 bases from J; bases unmatched to any gene: 5. The CDR3 is 16 residues long. The CDR3 nucleotides read TGTGCCAGCAGCCCCGGGACAGGGATTAGCAATCAGCCCCAGCATTTT. It codes for CASSPGTGISNQPQHF.

This clone occurred a few times. The V and J genes are TRBV19 and TRBJ2-3; D is unresolved. There are 12 residues in the CDR3. V lost 5 bases and J lost 10, with 13 bases in between. CDR1 and CDR2 from the germline V gene are LNHDA and SQIVND (reference sequence). Here the CDR3 DNA reads TGTGCCAGTAGTGTGAACTATCCCCCGCAGTATTTT. It translates to CASSVNYPPQYF.

This clone was counted only a few times. The CDR3 reads CASSGYDRSNYGYTF. In DNA, the CDR3 is TGTGCCAGCAGCGGGTACGACAGATCTAACTATGGCTACACCTTC. This sequence joins TRBV5-4 and TRBJ1-2; D is perhaps TRBD1 (5 bases). The CDR3 spans 15 residues. V lost 4 bases and J 0 bases, leaving 13 bases between the germline ends. Germline lookup yields CDR1 SGHNT and CDR2 YYREEE (reference sequence).

The chain combines TRBV28 with TRBJ1-3, with TRBD1 matching 9 bases. The germline V gene encodes CDR1 MDHEN and CDR2 SYDVKM. This CDR3 comprises 15 residues. With V trimmed by 4 bases and J by 7 bases, 8 bases remained unmatched. The CDR3 DNA reads as TGTGCCAGCAGTTGGGGACAGGGAATATGGAACACCATATATTTT. Protein sequence: CASSWGQGIWNTIYF.

The chain links TRBV5-4 to TRBJ2-1; 10 nucleotides line up with TRBD2. The CDR3 has 18 amino acids. With V trimmed by 4 bases and J by 6 bases, 16 bases remained unmatched. Germline V CDR1 and CDR2: SGHNT, YYREEE (reference sequence). The CDR3 loop is CASSGRSSGSIGGNEQFF. DNA of the CDR3: TGTGCCAGCAGCGGAAGGTCTAGCGGGAGTATCGGAGGCAATGAGCAGTTCTTC. Full variable domain (missing parts from reference TRBV5-4 and TRBJ2-1): ETGVTQSPTHLIKTRGQQVTLRCSSQSGHNTVSWYQQALGQGPQFIFQYYREEENGRGNFPPRFSGLQFPNYSSELNVNALELDDSALYLCASSGRSSGSIGGNEQFFGPGTRLTVL.

This clone was seen only once. The CDR3 DNA is TGTGCCAGCAGTTTACCTTTTAACAGGGGGTCCGCCAAAAACATTCAGTACTTC. Protein sequence: CASSLPFNRGSAKNIQYF. The rearrangement joins TRBV28 to TRBJ2-4; 8 positions agree with TRBD1. Losses at the gene ends were 2 bases for V and 1 base for J; bases not matched to a gene: 10. CDR3 size: 18 residues. CDR1 is MDHEN, CDR2 SYDVKM, per germline.

The V and J genes are TRBV6-6 and TRBJ1-5; D possibly corresponds to TRBD1 (5 bases). Germline V CDR1 and CDR2: MNHNY, SVGAGI (reference sequence). There are 15 residues in the CDR3. V was pared by 0 bases and J by 1 base, with 7 bases between. This CDR3 reads CASSYSGASNQPQHF. Here the CDR3 DNA reads TGTGCCAGCAGTTACTCAGGGGCGAGCAATCAGCCCCAGCATTTT.

This clone appeared a single time. The chain couples TRBV27 to TRBJ2-5; 7 bases line up with TRBD1. This CDR3 comprises 16 residues. Unmatched junction bases numbered 4, after V lost 0 bases and J lost 0 bases. Germline V gene data show CDR1 as MNHEY and CDR2 as SMNVEV (reference sequence). DNA for the CDR3: TGTGCCAGCAGTTTATCGGCAGGGGGATACCAAGAGACCCAGTACTTC. It specifies CASSLSAGGYQETQYF.

The V and J genes are TRBV30 and TRBJ2-2, with 15 bases aligning to TRBD2. Germline V gene data show CDR1 as GTSNPN and CDR2 as SVGIG (reference sequence). The CDR3 extends over 16 amino acids. The J segment lost 6 bases and the V segment lost 8 bases, leaving 10 bases of the junction unmatched. The CDR3 here is CAGGVGLAGGPGELFF. In DNA, the CDR3 is TGTGCCGGAGGAGTTGGACTAGCGGGAGGGCCCGGGGAGCTGTTTTTT.

The chain links TRBV4-1 to TRBJ2-7; tentatively, D is TRBD1 (5 bases). This CDR3 has 13 residues. Trimming pared 4 bases from V and 3 bases from J, leaving 10 bases between. CDR1 is MGHRA and CDR2 is YSYEKL in the germline V gene. The CDR3 region is CASSPHDSYEQYF. The CDR3 DNA reads TGCGCCAGCAGCCCCCACGACAGCTACGAGCAGTACTTC.

V gene TRBV11-2 combines with J gene TRBJ2-7; a weak D match, TRBD2 (5 bases). The germline V gene encodes CDR1 SGHAT and CDR2 FQNNGV. The V gene lost 1 base and the J gene lost 11 bases, with 21 bases spanning the gap. This CDR3 comprises 15 residues. The chain's CDR3 is CASSLVRASRLGKYF. CDR3 nucleotides: TGTGCCAGCAGCTTAGTCCGGGCTAGCCGGCTTGGGAAGTACTTC.

The CDR3 protein is CASKGQGVNTGELFF. DNA for the CDR3: TGTGCCAGCAAGGGGCAGGGGGTAAACACCGGGGAGCTGTTTTTT. The V gene is TRBV6-5, the J gene TRBJ2-2, with 7 bases matching TRBD1. With 7 bases clipped from V and 2 bases from J, the junction kept 7 bases outside the gene matches. CDR3 length equals 15 residues. Per the germline V gene, CDR1 is MNHEY and CDR2 is SVGAGI.

This rearrangement joins TRBV27 to TRBJ2-1, with 11 bases that match TRBD2. This CDR3 is 17 amino acids long. Germline trimming cut 3 bases from V and 5 bases from J; bases unmatched to any gene: 9. The germline V gene encodes CDR1 MNHEY and CDR2 SMNVEV (reference sequence). The CDR3 reads CASSLILAGGYDNEQFF. The CDR3 DNA follows: TGTGCCAGCAGTTTGATCCTAGCGGGAGGTTATGACAATGAGCAGTTCTTC.